These 24 T cell receptor beta chains were sequenced from one sample in a study of blood T cells in healthy people across ages. A sample-barcoded 5' primer and a J-beta primer mix were used in a second PCR of about 7 to 12 cycles. MiXCR was run by TCRdb on the 5' RACE reads, yielding one entry per CDR3 protein. The data hold about 580,000 distinct CDR3 sequences, with around 48% observed a single time. The material sequenced was blood. These receptors were collected from a man older than 75 in good health.

This clonotype came up a few times. The CDR3 sequence is CASMRGETQYF. As DNA, the CDR3 is TGTGCCAGCATGAGGGGAGAGACCCAGTACTTC. The V call is TRBV6-5, the J call TRBJ2-5; D may match TRBD1 or TRBD2 (5 bases each). CDR1 is MNHEY, CDR2 SVGAGI, per germline. The V gene lost 7 bases and the J gene lost 4 bases, with 7 bases spanning the gap. The CDR3 is 11 residues long.

Only a few counts were recorded for this clonotype. The rearrangement uses TRBV7-2 and TRBJ1-2; 10 bases match TRBD1. The germline gives CDR1 SGHTA, CDR2 FQGNSA. Trimming at V came to 7 bases and at J to 4 bases, leaving 15 bases not matched to a gene. The CDR3 totals 17 residues. The CDR3 reads CASNQRQGAIRSYGYTF. In nucleotides, the CDR3 is TGTGCCAGCAACCAGAGACAGGGGGCTATCCGTAGCTATGGCTACACCTTC. The full variable domain, completed using reference TRBV7-2 and TRBJ1-2, is GAGVSQSPSNKVTEKGKDVELRCDPISGHTALYWYRQSLGQGLEFLIYFQGNSAPDKSGLPSDRFSAERTGGSVSTLTIQRTQQEDSAVYLCASNQRQGAIRSYGYTFGSGTRLTVV.

The V call is TRBV3-1, the J call TRBJ1-2; TRBD1 is a possible D gene (5 bases). The CDR3 contains 13 residues. Deletions cut 4 bases from V and 3 bases from J, with 9 bases between. The germline gives CDR1 LGHDT, CDR2 YNNKEL (reference sequence). CDR3 sequence: CASSRARDYGYTF. The CDR3 DNA follows: TGTGCCAGCAGCCGGGCCAGGGACTATGGCTACACCTTC.

V is TRBV5-1 and J is TRBJ1-4, with D tentatively TRBD1 (5 bases). The germline gives CDR1 SGHRS, CDR2 YFSETQ. The CDR3 sequence is 15 residues long. Trimming shortened V by 4 bases and J by 7 bases, and 17 bases separated the two germline ends. The CDR3 region is CASSNARAGIEKLFF. In nucleotides, the CDR3 is TGCGCCAGCAGCAACGCCAGGGCAGGGATTGAAAAACTGTTTTTT.

The V gene is TRBV7-3, the J gene TRBJ2-5, with 9 bases fitting TRBD2. J lost 11 bases, V lost 3 bases, and 13 bases had no gene match. Germline CDR1 and CDR2: SGHTA and FQGTGA. The CDR3 covers 15 residues. This CDR3 reads CASSLPGLALDEQYF. In DNA form, the CDR3 reads TGTGCCAGCAGCTTGCCGGGACTAGCTTTAGATGAGCAGTACTTC.

This clonotype occurred many times. The chain uses TRBV6-5 and TRBJ2-3; a weak D match, TRBD1 (6 bases). The V and J ends lost 2 bases and 6 bases respectively, with 18 bases between them. Germline CDR1 MNHEY, CDR2 SVGAGI. CDR3 length: 16 amino acids. CDR3 DNA sequence: TGTGCCAGCAGTTACGGGGCAGCGTCGAGGGGGGATACGCAGTATTTT. Translation gives CASSYGAASRGDTQYF.

This clonotype was detected a few times. The chain carries TRBV7-3 and TRBJ2-3, with 7 bases matching TRBD1. V lost 5 bases to trimming and J lost 4 bases; unmatched junction nucleotides: 6. This CDR3 is built from 14 residues. Germline loops: CDR1 SGHTA, CDR2 FQGTGA. CDR3 in DNA: TGTGCCAGCAGCCTCGGGACAGTTGCAGATACGCAGTATTTT. As protein: CASSLGTVADTQYF.

V and J are TRBV6-2 or TRBV6-3 and TRBJ1-1, with a tentative D call TRBD1 (5 bases). The CDR3 contains 12 residues. CDR1 and CDR2 (germline): MNHEY, SVGEGT. Trimming left V 4 bases short and J 9 bases short, with 12 bases between. The CDR3 sequence: CASSFSGAKAFF. The CDR3 DNA reads as TGTGCCAGCAGTTTTTCCGGGGCCAAAGCTTTCTTT.

On this clonotype: A much larger clone lies one base from this, so it may be a read error. This chain joins TRBV6-6 and TRBJ2-5, with TRBD1 as a possible D gene (5 bases). Trimming left V 0 bases short and J 11 bases short, with 25 bases between. Germline CDR1 and CDR2: MNHNY and SVGAGI (reference sequence). This CDR3 is 17 amino acids long. The CDR3 is CASSYSNQGTTYNEQYF. The CDR3 DNA reads TGTGCCAGCAGTTACTCGAACCAGGGAACAACCTACAATGAGCAGTACTTC.

This clonotype was recorded a few times. CDR3 DNA: TGTGCCAGCAGCCCCCCTAGTGCGGGGTCTGGCACAGATACGCAGTATTTT. Encoded protein: CASSPPSAGSGTDTQYF. This chain connects TRBV7-2 to TRBJ2-3, with D tentatively TRBD2 (6 bases). Germline CDR1 reads SGHTA; CDR2 reads FQGNSA. There are 17 residues in the CDR3. The germline V and J ends were trimmed by 5 bases and 1 base, with 19 bases remaining between them. The complete variable domain, with remaining parts taken from reference TRBV7-2 and TRBJ2-3, reads GAGVSQSPSNKVTEKGKDVELRCDPISGHTALYWYRQSLGQGLEFLIYFQGNSAPDKSGLPSDRFSAERTGGSVSTLTIQRTQQEDSAVYLCASSPPSAGSGTDTQYFGPGTRLTVL.

Concerning this clonotype itself: This clone may be a read error of a much larger clone one base away. The V gene is TRBV6-6, the J gene TRBJ2-4; TRBD2 matches 8 bases. The last part of the DNA fits TRBJ2-7 better; the J call may be wrong. CDR3 length: 15 residues. CDR1 and CDR2 (germline): MNHNY, SVGAGI (reference sequence). CDR3 amino acids: CASSYSVAGSHEQYF. The CDR3 nucleotides read TGTGCCAGCAGTTACTCTGTAGCGGGGTCCCACGAGCAGTACTTC.

The chain joins TRBV6-2 or TRBV6-3 to TRBJ1-6, with D maybe TRBD1 (6 bases). The CDR3 is 15 residues long. Germline CDR1 reads MNHEY; CDR2 reads SVGEGT. Deletions cut 6 bases from V and 9 bases from J, with 18 bases between. CDR3 region: CASSAQGPEISPLHF. CDR3 nucleotides: TGTGCCAGCAGCGCCCAGGGGCCCGAAATTTCACCCCTCCACTTT.

The CDR3: CSARGSQGAGWYTEAFF. CDR3 DNA sequence: TGCAGTGCTAGAGGGTCCCAGGGGGCGGGTTGGTACACTGAAGCTTTCTTT. The V and J genes are TRBV20-1 and TRBJ1-1, with 8 positions matching TRBD1. V dropped 1 base and J dropped 3; count of bases not matched to a gene: 13. Germline V gives CDR1 DFQATT, CDR2 SNEGSKA (reference sequence). The CDR3 has 17 residues.

This chain links TRBV4-1 with TRBJ2-3, with no clear D. This CDR3 is built from 16 residues. Germline V gene sequence: CDR1 MGHRA, CDR2 YSYEKL. The V end lost 4 bases, the J end lost 0 bases, and 14 bases lay between the germline ends. CDR3 region: CASSPAAETSTDTQYF. The CDR3 coding sequence is TGCGCCAGCAGCCCGGCGGCGGAAACTAGCACAGATACGCAGTATTTT.

The J gene is TRBJ2-5, the V gene TRBV15; D remains unclear. The CDR3 loop spans 13 amino acids. Germline V gene data show CDR1 as LNHNV and CDR2 as YYDKDF (reference sequence). V dropped 3 bases and J dropped 2 bases, with 7 bases sitting between them. The CDR3 bases are TGTGCCACCAGCAGGGGTGGGCAAGAGACCCAGTACTTC. The encoded protein is CATSRGGQETQYF.

The chain is built from TRBV5-1 and TRBJ1-3; TRBD1 matches 7 bases. CDR1 and CDR2 from the germline V gene are SGHRS and YFSETQ. The CDR3 contains 13 residues. With 4 bases clipped from V and 8 bases from J, the junction kept 6 bases outside the gene matches. The CDR3 DNA reads TGCGCCAGCAGCGGGACAGAGGCTGACACCATATATTTT. This gives the protein CASSGTEADTIYF.

This clonotype was counted between two and nine times. V and J are TRBV6-6 and TRBJ1-1; the D gene is possibly TRBD1 (6 bases). V gave up 5 bases and J gave up 10 bases, with 17 bases separating them. CDR3 length: 13 residues. Germline CDR1 MNHNY, CDR2 SVGAGI (reference sequence). The CDR3 sequence is CASSARTEGGAFF. In DNA, the CDR3 is TGTGCCAGCAGTGCCAGGACAGAGGGGGGAGCTTTCTTT.

The chain joins TRBV7-9 to TRBJ2-6; D unresolved. CDR3 size: 14 residues. Germline V lookup: CDR1 SEHNR, CDR2 FQNEAQ (reference sequence). Trimming stripped 2 bases from V and 0 bases from J, with 2 bases between. The CDR3 reads CASSLTSGANVLTF. CDR3 in DNA: TGTGCCAGCAGCTTAACCTCTGGGGCCAACGTCCTGACTTTC.

This clonotype was observed a handful of times. This chain connects TRBV12-3 or TRBV12-4 to TRBJ2-7; D possibly corresponds to TRBD2 (6 bases). The CDR3 covers 12 residues. With 6 bases removed from V and 6 bases from J, the gap between germline ends came to 12 bases. CDR3 protein: CASRPQGGEQYF. In DNA, the CDR3 is TGTGCCAGCAGACCGCAGGGAGGCGAGCAGTACTTC.

This clonotype was counted a few times. V is TRBV4-3 and J is TRBJ1-2; D possibly corresponds to TRBD1 (6 bases). This CDR3 spans 15 amino acids. Deletions cut 0 bases from V and 7 bases from J, with 15 bases between. Germline V gene data show CDR1 as LGHNA and CDR2 as YSLEER. CDR3 region: CASSQDNRASAGYTF. In nucleotides, the CDR3 is TGCGCCAGCAGCCAAGATAACAGGGCGTCCGCTGGCTACACCTTC.

This clonotype turned up a few times. The gene calls are TRBV7-9 and TRBJ2-3; D gene ambiguous. Germline V CDR1 and CDR2: SEHNR, FQNEAQ (reference sequence). The CDR3 loop spans 15 amino acids. Trimming removed 5 bases from V and 6 bases from J, with 18 bases in between. CDR3 protein: CASSKDLDPRDTQYF. CDR3 DNA: TGTGCCAGCAGCAAGGACCTAGATCCGAGGGATACGCAGTATTTT.

The rearrangement links TRBV6-1 to TRBJ1-2, with TRBD1 identical over 7 bases. The CDR3 covers 13 residues. V lost 9 bases to trimming and J lost 2 bases; unmatched junction nucleotides: 6. Germline V lookup: CDR1 MNHNS, CDR2 SASEGT. In nucleotides, the CDR3 is TGTGCCAGTCGACCGACAGGGAACTATGGCTACACCTTC. It is translated as CASRPTGNYGYTF.

The chain combines TRBV2 with TRBJ2-1; possible D gene TRBD2, 6 bases. The germline V gene has CDR1 SNHLY and CDR2 FYNNEI. With 9 bases removed from V and 1 base from J, the gap between germline ends came to 10 bases. The CDR3 has 13 residues. The CDR3 spells CASSGESYNEQFF. In DNA form, the CDR3 reads TGTGCCAGTAGCGGAGAGTCCTACAATGAGCAGTTCTTC.

V and J are TRBV25-1 and TRBJ2-1; D might be TRBD2 (5 bases). The J call may be mistaken, given a closer DNA end match to TRBJ2-7. Looked up from germline, CDR1 is MGHDK and CDR2 is SYGVNS. CDR3 length: 14 residues. CDR3 sequence reads: CASSQSGVYNEQYF. In DNA, the CDR3 is TGTGCCAGCAGCCAAAGCGGAGTCTACAATGAGCAGTACTTC.